Shown below are 25 T cell receptor beta chains from a single sample sequenced in a study of blood T cell repertoires in COVID-19. Profiled with immunoSEQ multiplex PCR; TCRdb holds only in-frame clones, not every one. Found here are 95,000 to 110,000 clones, around 90% of them singletons; the top ten hold 4.9%. The sequenced sample was peripheral blood. These receptor sequences come from a middle-aged man with active or convalescent COVID-19.

V gene TRBV19 combines with J gene TRBJ1-4; 7 bases fit TRBD1. V was pared by 4 bases and J by 0 bases, with 8 bases of the junction left unmatched. Germline-derived CDR1 and CDR2 are LNHDA and SQIVND (reference sequence). The CDR3 consists of 17 residues. The CDR3 DNA is TGTGCCAGTAGTACCTTTGGACAGGACCCAACTAATGAAAAACTGTTTTTT. Protein: CASSTFGQDPTNEKLFF.

This sequence joins TRBV28 and TRBJ1-3, with 9 bases aligning to TRBD1. V lost 3 bases and J lost 0; bases outside the gene matches: 9. CDR1 and CDR2 (germline): MDHEN, SYDVKM. This CDR3 contains 18 residues. CDR3 residues: CASSFSGTGLLSGNTIYF. The CDR3 DNA follows: TGTGCCAGCAGTTTCTCCGGGACAGGGCTTCTCTCTGGAAACACCATATATTTT.

The rearrangement links TRBV12-3 or TRBV12-4 to TRBJ2-4; 9 positions match TRBD2. J was trimmed by 6 bases and V by 7 bases; bases with no gene match: 4. CDR3 length equals 13 residues. The CDR3 nucleotides read TGTGCCAGCAACGGCGGGAGGGGAAACATTCAGTACTTC. It yields the protein CASNGGRGNIQYF.

The chain recombines TRBV6-5 with TRBJ1-6; TRBD1 might be the D (6 bases). This CDR3 region has 13 residues. The germline gives CDR1 MNHEY, CDR2 SVGAGI. With 5 bases removed from V and 7 bases from J, the gap between germline ends came to 9 bases. The CDR3 region has the DNA TGTGCCAGCAGTAGTACAGGGAATTCACCCCTCCACTTT. Translated, it gives CASSSTGNSPLHF.

This rearrangement joins TRBV4-1 to TRBJ2-3; a possible D gene is TRBD2 (5 bases). This CDR3 is 16 amino acids long. Germline loops: CDR1 MGHRA, CDR2 YSYEKL. V was trimmed by 0 bases and J by 4 bases, leaving 14 bases between them. Written as DNA, the CDR3 is TGCGCCAGCAGCCAAGACTGGGCGGGCGGAGCAGATACGCAGTATTTT. Amino acid sequence: CASSQDWAGGADTQYF.

V is TRBV7-3 and J is TRBJ1-1, with 8 bases matching TRBD1. V was clipped by 5 bases and J by 10 bases; unmatched bases: 9. Germline lookup yields CDR1 SGHTA and CDR2 FQGTGA. The CDR3 has 13 amino acids. The CDR3 nucleotides are TGTGCCAGCAGCAGGTCCGTTGGGACAGGAGCTTTCTTT. Its protein is CASSRSVGTGAFF.

This rearrangement joins TRBV19 to TRBJ1-1; TRBD1 matches at 10 bases. J gave up 7 bases and V 8 bases, and 10 bases lay outside the gene matches. The CDR3 sequence is 14 residues long. CDR1 is LNHDA and CDR2 is SQIVND in the germline V gene (reference sequence). CDR3 region: CASPPGQGRGEAFF. CDR3 bases: TGTGCCAGTCCCCCGGGACAGGGGAGAGGTGAAGCTTTCTTT. Drawing the rest from reference TRBV19 and TRBJ1-1, the complete variable domain is DGGITQSPKYLFRKEGQNVTLSCEQNLNHDAMYWYRQDPGQGLRLIYYSQIVNDFQKGDIAEGYSVSREKKESFPLTVTSAQKNPTAFYLCASPPGQGRGEAFFGQGTRLTVV.

This clone occurred a few times. The J gene is TRBJ2-7, the V gene TRBV9; 7 bases are shared with TRBD1. Per the germline V gene, CDR1 is SGDLS and CDR2 is YYNGEE. The V segment lost 2 bases and the J segment 7 bases; nucleotides outside the gene matches: 18. The CDR3 has 17 amino acids. This chain's CDR3 is CASSVPTGVSQYEEQYF. CDR3 coding DNA: TGTGCCAGCAGCGTCCCTACAGGGGTCTCCCAGTATGAAGAGCAGTACTTC.

V usage is TRBV5-1 and J usage is TRBJ2-2, with 11 positions matching TRBD2. The length of the CDR3 is 19 residues. The germline CDR1 and CDR2 sequences are SGHRS and YFSETQ. V shed 4 bases and J 5 bases; nucleotides not matched to a gene: 16. The CDR3 DNA is TGCGCCAGCAGCCCTCTACTTGGGCTAGCGGGAGGTATGACCGGGGAGCTGTTTTTT. Translated, it gives CASSPLLGLAGGMTGELFF. The full variable domain, completed using reference TRBV5-1 and TRBJ2-2, is KAGVTQTPRYLIKTRGQQVTLSCSPISGHRSVSWYQQTPGQGLQFLFEYFSETQRNKGNFPGRFSGRQFSNSRSEMNVSTLELGDSALYLCASSPLLGLAGGMTGELFFGEGSRLTVL.

The rearrangement links TRBV7-2 to TRBJ2-2, with 7 bases that match TRBD2. The V and J ends lost 5 bases and 2 bases, in that order; junction bases with no gene match: 5. The CDR3 runs 15 residues. Looked up from germline, CDR1 is SGHTA and CDR2 is FQGNSA. The CDR3 sequence is CASSPSGPNTGELFF. The CDR3 nucleotides read TGTGCCAGCAGCCCTAGCGGACCAAACACCGGGGAGCTGTTTTTT.

The chain links TRBV28 to TRBJ1-5; TRBD1 aligns across 9 bases. The CDR3 runs to 15 residues. Germline CDR1 reads MDHEN; CDR2 reads SYDVKM. The trim removed 3 bases at V and 4 bases at J, leaving 4 bases unmatched. CDR3: CASSFWDRENQPQHF. In nucleotides, the CDR3 is TGTGCCAGCAGTTTTTGGGACAGGGAGAATCAGCCCCAGCATTTT.

This chain uses TRBV24-1 with TRBJ1-1; tentative D call: TRBD1 (6 bases). This CDR3 has 15 residues. From germline, CDR1 is KGHDR and CDR2 SFDVKD. Deletions cut 4 bases from V and 6 bases from J, with 17 bases between. The CDR3 DNA is TGTGCCACCAGTGACGGACGGATTGACAGGCCTGAAGCTTTCTTT. Translation gives CATSDGRIDRPEAFF.

The J gene is TRBJ1-2, the V gene TRBV30; 8 nucleotides line up with TRBD1. In germline, CDR1 is GTSNPN, CDR2 SVGIG (reference sequence). Trimming removed 4 bases from V and 14 bases from J; junction bases left unmatched: 12. This CDR3 is built from 12 residues. In nucleotides, the CDR3 is TGTGCCTGGAAGTCCGGACAGGGTCGCTGTACCTTC. It specifies CAWKSGQGRCTF.

V usage is TRBV5-1 and J usage is TRBJ1-2, with D perhaps TRBD1 (6 bases). The CDR3 spans 13 residues. The V end was cut by 4 bases, the J end by 6 bases, with 13 bases between. CDR1 is SGHRS and CDR2 is YFSETQ in the germline V gene. CDR3 sequence reads: CASSLDRNNGYTF. As DNA, the CDR3 is TGCGCCAGCAGCCTGGACAGAAATAATGGCTACACCTTC.

The chain uses TRBV30 and TRBJ1-1; TRBD1 might be the D (5 bases). This CDR3 contains 13 residues. Trimming shortened V by 2 bases and J by 5 bases, and 12 bases separated the two germline ends. Germline loops: CDR1 GTSNPN, CDR2 SVGIG (reference sequence). This chain's CDR3 is CAWSLIGGTEAFF. The DNA for the CDR3 is TGTGCCTGGAGTTTAATCGGGGGGACTGAAGCTTTCTTT.

This clone was recorded once. This chain uses TRBV7-2 with TRBJ2-1; 10 bases map to TRBD2. Germline V gene sequence: CDR1 SGHTA, CDR2 FQGNSA. Trimming took 5 bases from V and 15 from J; bases not matched to a gene: 13. CDR3 length: 14 residues. CDR3 bases: TGTGCCAGCAGCCCACGGACTAGCGGTGCCCGGGGGTTCTTC. This gives the protein CASSPRTSGARGFF. Full variable domain (rest looked up from reference TRBV7-2 and TRBJ2-1): GAGVSQSPSNKVTEKGKDVELRCDPISGHTALYWYRQSLGQGLEFLIYFQGNSAPDKSGLPSDRFSAERTGGSVSTLTIQRTQQEDSAVYLCASSPRTSGARGFFGPGTRLTVL.

This clone was seen just once. This chain connects TRBV27 to TRBJ1-6, with D uncertain. V was trimmed by 6 bases and J by 7 bases, leaving 16 bases between them. This CDR3 comprises 15 residues. Germline CDR1 and CDR2: MNHEY and SMNVEV (reference sequence). This CDR3 is CASRPGGLWNSPLHF. In nucleotides, the CDR3 is TGTGCCAGCAGGCCAGGCGGGTTGTGGAATTCACCCCTCCACTTT.

The rearrangement joins TRBV7-9 to TRBJ2-7; D uncertain. With 4 bases removed from V and 2 bases from J, the gap between germline ends came to 12 bases. The CDR3 totals 14 residues. Germline V lookup: CDR1 SEHNR, CDR2 FQNEAQ (reference sequence). The CDR3 loop reads CASSSVRLTYEQYF. DNA for the CDR3: TGTGCCAGCAGCTCTGTGAGGTTAACCTACGAGCAGTACTTC. Together with reference TRBV7-9 and TRBJ2-7, the CDR3 gives the full variable domain: DTGVSQNPRHKITKRGQNVTFRCDPISEHNRLYWYRQTLGQGPEFLTYFQNEAQLEKSRLLSDRFSAERPKGSFSTLEIQRTEQGDSAMYLCASSSVRLTYEQYFGPGTRLTVT.

The gene calls are TRBV9 and TRBJ2-1; 9 bases map to TRBD2. The germline CDR1 and CDR2 sequences are SGDLS and YYNGEE. J lost 9 bases, V lost 1 base, and 8 bases had no gene match. The CDR3 sequence is 15 residues long. In nucleotides, the CDR3 is TGTGCCAGCAGCGTACTAGCGGGAACGGGAGGTGAGCAGTTCTTC. Its translation: CASSVLAGTGGEQFF.

The chain recombines TRBV28 with TRBJ2-5, with TRBD2 matching over 11 bases. The CDR3 spans 16 residues. Germline V gives CDR1 MDHEN, CDR2 SYDVKM. The V segment lost 8 bases and the J segment 4 bases; nucleotides outside the gene matches: 12. The DNA of the CDR3 is TGTGCCAGCCTGGGTACACTAGCGGGAGAAGCAGAGACCCAGTACTTC. Its protein is CASLGTLAGEAETQYF.

The rearrangement links TRBV9 to TRBJ2-2; 11 bases map to TRBD2. The CDR3 runs 16 residues. CDR1 SGDLS and CDR2 YYNGEE come from the germline V gene. V shed 1 base and J 4 bases; nucleotides not matched to a gene: 3. As DNA, the CDR3 is TGTGCCAGCAGCGTAATTAGCGGGAGGGGCACCGGGGAGCTGTTTTTT. Residues: CASSVISGRGTGELFF. The whole variable domain, filled in from reference TRBV9 and TRBJ2-2, reads DSGVTQTPKHLITATGQRVTLRCSPRSGDLSVYWYQQSLDQGLQFLIQYYNGEERAKGNILERFSAQQFPDLHSELNLSSLELGDSALYFCASSVISGRGTGELFFGEGSRLTVL.

The rearrangement uses TRBV7-2 and TRBJ2-5; 13 bases agree with TRBD2. CDR3 length equals 17 residues. The V gene's germline CDR1 is SGHTA and CDR2 FQGNSA. V was pared by 4 bases and J by 5 bases, with 10 bases of the junction left unmatched. Here the CDR3 DNA reads TGTGCCAGCAGCTCCAAAACTAGCGGGAGGGCCGGGGAGACCCAGTACTTC. This codes for CASSSKTSGRAGETQYF. Combining the CDR3 with reference TRBV7-2 and TRBJ2-5 gives the whole variable domain GAGVSQSPSNKVTEKGKDVELRCDPISGHTALYWYRQSLGQGLEFLIYFQGNSAPDKSGLPSDRFSAERTGGSVSTLTIQRTQQEDSAVYLCASSSKTSGRAGETQYFGPGTRLLVL.

DNA for the CDR3: TGTGCCTGGAGTGTTGGTTCTAAGTATGAAAAACTGTTTTTT. It yields the protein CAWSVGSKYEKLFF. The chain combines TRBV30 with TRBJ1-4, with D uncertain. The V gene's germline CDR1 is GTSNPN and CDR2 SVGIG (reference sequence). The CDR3 totals 14 residues. The V end lost 0 bases, the J end lost 6 bases, and 11 bases lay between the germline ends.

The gene calls are TRBV5-4 and TRBJ2-3; 9 bases are a match to TRBD2. V lost 3 bases to trimming and J lost 4 bases; unmatched junction nucleotides: 6. This CDR3 comprises 15 residues. In germline, CDR1 is SGHNT, CDR2 YYREEE (reference sequence). CDR3 sequence (DNA): TGTGCCAGCAGCTCCAAGCGGGAGGCCGCAGATACGCAGTATTTT. This codes for CASSSKREAADTQYF.

The rearrangement joins TRBV28 to TRBJ1-5; 7 positions agree with TRBD1. From germline, CDR1 is MDHEN and CDR2 SYDVKM. V lost 5 bases to trimming and J lost 5 bases; unmatched junction nucleotides: 6. CDR3 size: 14 residues. The CDR3, as DNA: TGTGCCAGCAGTCTGGGACAGCACCATCAGCCCCAGCATTTT. This translates into CASSLGQHHQPQHF.